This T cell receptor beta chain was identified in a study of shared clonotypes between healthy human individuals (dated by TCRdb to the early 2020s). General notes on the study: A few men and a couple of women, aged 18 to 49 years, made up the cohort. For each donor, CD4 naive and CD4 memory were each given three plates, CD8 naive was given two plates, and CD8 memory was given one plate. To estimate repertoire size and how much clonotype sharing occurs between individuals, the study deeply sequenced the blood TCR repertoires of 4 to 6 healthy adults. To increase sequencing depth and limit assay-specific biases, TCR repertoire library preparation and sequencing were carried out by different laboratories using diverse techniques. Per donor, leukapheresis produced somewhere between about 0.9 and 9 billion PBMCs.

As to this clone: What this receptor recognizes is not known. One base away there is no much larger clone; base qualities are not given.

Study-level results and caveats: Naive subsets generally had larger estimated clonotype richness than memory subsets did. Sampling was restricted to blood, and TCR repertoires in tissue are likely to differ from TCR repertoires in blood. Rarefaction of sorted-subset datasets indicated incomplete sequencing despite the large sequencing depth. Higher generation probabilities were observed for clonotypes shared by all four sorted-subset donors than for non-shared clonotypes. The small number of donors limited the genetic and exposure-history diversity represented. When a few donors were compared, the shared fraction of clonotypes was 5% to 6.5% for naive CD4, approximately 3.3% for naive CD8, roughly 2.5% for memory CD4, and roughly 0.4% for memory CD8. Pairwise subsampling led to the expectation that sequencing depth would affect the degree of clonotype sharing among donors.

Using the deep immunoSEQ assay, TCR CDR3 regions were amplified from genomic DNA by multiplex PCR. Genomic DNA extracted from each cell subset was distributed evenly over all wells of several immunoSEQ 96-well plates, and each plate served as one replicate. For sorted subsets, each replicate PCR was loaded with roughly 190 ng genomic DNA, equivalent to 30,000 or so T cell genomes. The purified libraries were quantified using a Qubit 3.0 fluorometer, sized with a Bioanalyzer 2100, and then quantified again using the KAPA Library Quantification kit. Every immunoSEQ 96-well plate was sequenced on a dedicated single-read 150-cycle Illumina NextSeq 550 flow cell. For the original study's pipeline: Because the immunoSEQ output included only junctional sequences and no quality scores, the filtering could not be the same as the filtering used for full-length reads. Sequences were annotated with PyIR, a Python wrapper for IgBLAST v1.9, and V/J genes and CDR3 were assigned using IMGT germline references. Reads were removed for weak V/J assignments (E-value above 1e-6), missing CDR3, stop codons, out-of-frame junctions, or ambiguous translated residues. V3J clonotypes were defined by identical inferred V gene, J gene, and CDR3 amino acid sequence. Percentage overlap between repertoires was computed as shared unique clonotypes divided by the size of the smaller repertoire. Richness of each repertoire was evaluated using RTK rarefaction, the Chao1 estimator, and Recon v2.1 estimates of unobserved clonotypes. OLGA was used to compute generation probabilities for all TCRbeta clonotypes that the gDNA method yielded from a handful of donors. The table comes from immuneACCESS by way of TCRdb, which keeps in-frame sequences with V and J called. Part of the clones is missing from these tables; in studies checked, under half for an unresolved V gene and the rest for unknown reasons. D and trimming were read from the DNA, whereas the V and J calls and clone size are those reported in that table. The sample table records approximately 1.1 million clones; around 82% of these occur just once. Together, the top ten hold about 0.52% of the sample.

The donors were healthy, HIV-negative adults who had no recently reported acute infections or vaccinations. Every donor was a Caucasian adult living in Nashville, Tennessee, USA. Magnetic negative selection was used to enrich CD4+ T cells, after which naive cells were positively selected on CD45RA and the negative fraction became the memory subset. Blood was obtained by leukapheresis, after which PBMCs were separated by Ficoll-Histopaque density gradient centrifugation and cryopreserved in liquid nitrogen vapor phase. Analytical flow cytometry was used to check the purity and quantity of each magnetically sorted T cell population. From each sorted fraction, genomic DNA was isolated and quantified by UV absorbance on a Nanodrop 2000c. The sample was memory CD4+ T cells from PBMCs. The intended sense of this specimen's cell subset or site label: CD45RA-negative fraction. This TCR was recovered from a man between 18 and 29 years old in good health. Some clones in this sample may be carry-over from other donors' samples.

The base sequence is TGTGCCAGCAGCGTAGAGGGCCCGAACCCATACGAGCAGTACTTC. Its protein product is CASSVEGPNPYEQYF. The chain was built from TRBV9 and TRBJ2-7; there is no confident call for the D gene. Relative to germline, V is 0 bases shorter and J is 4 bases shorter, with 14 bases between their ends. The CDR3 contains 15 residues, cysteine and phenylalanine counted. Only CDR3 DNA remains: 45 bases, in frame from the first base. CDR1 and CDR2, per the germline V gene, are SGDLS and YYNGEE.